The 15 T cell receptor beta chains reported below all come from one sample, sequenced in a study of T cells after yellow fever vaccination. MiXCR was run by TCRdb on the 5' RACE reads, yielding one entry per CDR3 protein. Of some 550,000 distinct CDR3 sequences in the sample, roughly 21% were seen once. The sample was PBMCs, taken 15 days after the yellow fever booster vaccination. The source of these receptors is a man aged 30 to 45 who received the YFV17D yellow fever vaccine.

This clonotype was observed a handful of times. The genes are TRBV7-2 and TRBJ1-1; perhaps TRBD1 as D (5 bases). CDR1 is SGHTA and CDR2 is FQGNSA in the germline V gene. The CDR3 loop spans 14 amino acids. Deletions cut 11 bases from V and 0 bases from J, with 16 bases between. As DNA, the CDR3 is TGTGCCGGCAAGACCGACAGCGTGAACACTGAAGCTTTCTTT. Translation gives CAGKTDSVNTEAFF.

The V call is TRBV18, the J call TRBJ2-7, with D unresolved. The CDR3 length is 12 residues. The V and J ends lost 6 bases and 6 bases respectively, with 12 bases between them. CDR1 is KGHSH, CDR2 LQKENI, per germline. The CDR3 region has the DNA TGTGCCAGCTCCCCTATTCCGGGCGAGCAGTACTTC. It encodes CASSPIPGEQYF.

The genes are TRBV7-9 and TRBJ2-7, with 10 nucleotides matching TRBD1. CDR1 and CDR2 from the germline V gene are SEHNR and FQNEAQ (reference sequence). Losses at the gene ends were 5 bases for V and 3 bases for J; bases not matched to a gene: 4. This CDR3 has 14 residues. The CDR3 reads CASSGQGGFYEQYF. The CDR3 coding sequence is TGTGCCAGCAGCGGACAGGGGGGCTTCTACGAGCAGTACTTC.

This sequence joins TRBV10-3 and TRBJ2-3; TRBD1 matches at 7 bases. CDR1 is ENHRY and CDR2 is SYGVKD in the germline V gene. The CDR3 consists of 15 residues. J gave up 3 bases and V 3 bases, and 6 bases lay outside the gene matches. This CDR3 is CAISDTGTATDTQYF. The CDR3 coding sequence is TGTGCCATCAGTGATACCGGGACAGCGACAGATACGCAGTATTTT.

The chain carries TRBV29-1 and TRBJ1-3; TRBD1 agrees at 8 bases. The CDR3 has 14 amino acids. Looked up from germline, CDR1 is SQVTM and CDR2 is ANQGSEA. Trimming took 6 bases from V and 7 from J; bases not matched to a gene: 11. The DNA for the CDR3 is TGCAGCGTCGCACGGGACAGGACGGGGAACACCATATATTTT. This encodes CSVARDRTGNTIYF.

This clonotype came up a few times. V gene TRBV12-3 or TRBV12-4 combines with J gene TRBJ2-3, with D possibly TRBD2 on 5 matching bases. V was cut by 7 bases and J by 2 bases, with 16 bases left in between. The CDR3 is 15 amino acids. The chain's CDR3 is CASTSRLSHTDTQYF. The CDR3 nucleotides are TGTGCCAGCACCTCCAGACTATCTCACACAGATACGCAGTATTTT.

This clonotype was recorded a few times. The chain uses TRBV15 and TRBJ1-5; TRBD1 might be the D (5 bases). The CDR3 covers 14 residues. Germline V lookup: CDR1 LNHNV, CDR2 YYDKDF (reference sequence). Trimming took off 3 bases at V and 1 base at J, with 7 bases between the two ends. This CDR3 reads CATSSRVSNQPQHF. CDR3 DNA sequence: TGTGCCACCAGCAGCAGGGTAAGCAATCAGCCCCAGCATTTT.

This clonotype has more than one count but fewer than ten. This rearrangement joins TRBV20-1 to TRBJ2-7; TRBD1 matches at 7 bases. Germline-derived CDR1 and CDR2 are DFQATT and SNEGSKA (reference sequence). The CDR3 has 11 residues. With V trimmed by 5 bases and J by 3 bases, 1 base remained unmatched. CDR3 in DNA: TGCAGTGCTGGGGACAGCTACGAGCAGTACTTC. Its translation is CSAGDSYEQYF.

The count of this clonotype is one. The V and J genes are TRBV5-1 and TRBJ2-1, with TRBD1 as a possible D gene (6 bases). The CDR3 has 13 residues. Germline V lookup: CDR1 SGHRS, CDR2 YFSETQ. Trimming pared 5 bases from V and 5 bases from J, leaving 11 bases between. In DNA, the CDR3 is TGCGCCAGCAGAGGACAGATCAACAATGAGCAGTTCTTC. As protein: CASRGQINNEQFF. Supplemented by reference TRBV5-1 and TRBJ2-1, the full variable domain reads KAGVTQTPRYLIKTRGQQVTLSCSPISGHRSVSWYQQTPGQGLQFLFEYFSETQRNKGNFPGRFSGRQFSNSRSEMNVSTLELGDSALYLCASRGQINNEQFFGPGTRLTVL.

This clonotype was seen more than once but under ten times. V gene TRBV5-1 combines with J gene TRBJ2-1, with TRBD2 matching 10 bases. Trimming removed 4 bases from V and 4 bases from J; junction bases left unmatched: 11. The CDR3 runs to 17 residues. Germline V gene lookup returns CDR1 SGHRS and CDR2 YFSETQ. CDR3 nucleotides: TGCGCCAGCAGCCCGGGACAGCCAGCGGGAGGGTACAATGAGCAGTTCTTC. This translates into CASSPGQPAGGYNEQFF.

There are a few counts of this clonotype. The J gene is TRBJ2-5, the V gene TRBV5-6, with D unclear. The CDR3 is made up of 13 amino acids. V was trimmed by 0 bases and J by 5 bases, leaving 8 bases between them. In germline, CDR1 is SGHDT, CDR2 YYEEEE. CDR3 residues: CASSLDSLETQYF. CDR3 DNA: TGTGCCAGCAGCTTGGATAGTTTGGAGACCCAGTACTTC.

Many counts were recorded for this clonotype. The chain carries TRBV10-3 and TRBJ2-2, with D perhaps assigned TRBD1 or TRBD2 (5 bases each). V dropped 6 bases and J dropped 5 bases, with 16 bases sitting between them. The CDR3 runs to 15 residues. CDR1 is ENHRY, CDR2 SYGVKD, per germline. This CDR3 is CAIRPGRGWTGELFF. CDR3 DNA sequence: TGTGCCATCAGGCCGGGACGGGGATGGACCGGGGAGCTGTTTTTT.

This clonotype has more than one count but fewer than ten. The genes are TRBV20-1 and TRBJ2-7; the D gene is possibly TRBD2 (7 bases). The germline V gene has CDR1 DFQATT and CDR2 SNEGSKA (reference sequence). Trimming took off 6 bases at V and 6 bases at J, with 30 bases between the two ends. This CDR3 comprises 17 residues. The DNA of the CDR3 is TGCAGTGCCGCCTCGGGGGGTGGCGGGGGCGCGGTGTCCGAGCAGTACTTC. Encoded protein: CSAASGGGGGAVSEQYF.

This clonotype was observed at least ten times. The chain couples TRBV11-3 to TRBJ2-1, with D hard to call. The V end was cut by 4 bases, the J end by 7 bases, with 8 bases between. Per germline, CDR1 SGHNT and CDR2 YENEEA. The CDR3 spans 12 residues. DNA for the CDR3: TGTGCCAGCAGCTACGGAGAAAATGAGCAGTTCTTC. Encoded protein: CASSYGENEQFF.

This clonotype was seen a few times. The CDR3 reads CASSPLATAYNEQFF. CDR3 DNA: TGTGCCAGCTCACCACTAGCGACCGCTTACAATGAGCAGTTCTTC. The gene calls are TRBV18 and TRBJ2-1; D possibly corresponds to TRBD2 (5 bases). With 1 base removed from V and 4 bases from J, the gap between germline ends came to 11 bases. The germline gives CDR1 KGHSH, CDR2 LQKENI. The CDR3 is made up of 15 amino acids.